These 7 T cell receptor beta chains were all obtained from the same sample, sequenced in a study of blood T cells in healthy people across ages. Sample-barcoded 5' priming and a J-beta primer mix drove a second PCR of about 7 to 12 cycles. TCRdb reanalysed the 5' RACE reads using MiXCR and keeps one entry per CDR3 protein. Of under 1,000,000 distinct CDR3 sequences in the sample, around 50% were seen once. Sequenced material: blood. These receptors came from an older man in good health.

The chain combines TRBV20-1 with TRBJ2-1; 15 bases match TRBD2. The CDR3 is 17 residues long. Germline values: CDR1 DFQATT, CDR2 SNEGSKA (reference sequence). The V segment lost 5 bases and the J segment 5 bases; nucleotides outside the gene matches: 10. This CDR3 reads CSAPYGLAGGSHNEQFF. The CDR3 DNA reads TGCAGTGCTCCTTACGGACTAGCGGGAGGGTCCCACAATGAGCAGTTCTTC.

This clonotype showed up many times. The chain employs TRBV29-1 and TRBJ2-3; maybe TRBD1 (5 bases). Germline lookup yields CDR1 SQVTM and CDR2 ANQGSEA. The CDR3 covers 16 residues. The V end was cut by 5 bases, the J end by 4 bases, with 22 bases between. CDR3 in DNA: TGCAGCGTTTCCCGCACTGGGGCAGGTTCTTCAGATACGCAGTATTTT. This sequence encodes CSVSRTGAGSSDTQYF.

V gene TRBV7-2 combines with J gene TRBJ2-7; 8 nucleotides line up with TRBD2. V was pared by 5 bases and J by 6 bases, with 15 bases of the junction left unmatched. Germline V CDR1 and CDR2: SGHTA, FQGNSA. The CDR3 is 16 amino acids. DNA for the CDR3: TGTGCCAGCAGCATCGCCTTCGGGACTAGTAATTTCGAGCAGTACTTC. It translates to CASSIAFGTSNFEQYF. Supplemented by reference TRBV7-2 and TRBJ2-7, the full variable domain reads GAGVSQSPSNKVTEKGKDVELRCDPISGHTALYWYRQSLGQGLEFLIYFQGNSAPDKSGLPSDRFSAERTGGSVSTLTIQRTQQEDSAVYLCASSIAFGTSNFEQYFGPGTRLTVT.

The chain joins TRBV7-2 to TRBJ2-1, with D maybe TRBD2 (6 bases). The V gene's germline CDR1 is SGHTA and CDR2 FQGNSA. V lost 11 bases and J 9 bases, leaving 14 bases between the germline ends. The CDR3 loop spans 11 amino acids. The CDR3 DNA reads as TGTGCCGGGGCGGGGTCCAGTGAGCAGTTCTTC. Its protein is CAGAGSSEQFF.

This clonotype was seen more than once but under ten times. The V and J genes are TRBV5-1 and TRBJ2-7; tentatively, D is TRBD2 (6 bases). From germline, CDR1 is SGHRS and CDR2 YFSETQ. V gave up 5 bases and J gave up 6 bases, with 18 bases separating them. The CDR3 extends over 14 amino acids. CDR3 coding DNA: TGCGCCAGCAGTACACGAGGGACTCCGGGCGAGCAGTACTTC. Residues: CASSTRGTPGEQYF.

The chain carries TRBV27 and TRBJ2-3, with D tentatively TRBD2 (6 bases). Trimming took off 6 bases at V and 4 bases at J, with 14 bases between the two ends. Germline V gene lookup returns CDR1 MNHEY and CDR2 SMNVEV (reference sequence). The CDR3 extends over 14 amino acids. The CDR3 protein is CASSRRRGADTQYF. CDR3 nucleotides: TGTGCCAGCAGCCGGCGGAGGGGCGCAGATACGCAGTATTTT.

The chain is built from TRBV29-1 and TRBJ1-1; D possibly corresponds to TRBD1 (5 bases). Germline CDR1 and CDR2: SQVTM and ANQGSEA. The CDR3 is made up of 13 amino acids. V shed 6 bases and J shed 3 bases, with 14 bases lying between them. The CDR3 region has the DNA TGCAGCGTCCGCAGGGTTTTGGACACTGAAGCTTTCTTT. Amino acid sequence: CSVRRVLDTEAFF.